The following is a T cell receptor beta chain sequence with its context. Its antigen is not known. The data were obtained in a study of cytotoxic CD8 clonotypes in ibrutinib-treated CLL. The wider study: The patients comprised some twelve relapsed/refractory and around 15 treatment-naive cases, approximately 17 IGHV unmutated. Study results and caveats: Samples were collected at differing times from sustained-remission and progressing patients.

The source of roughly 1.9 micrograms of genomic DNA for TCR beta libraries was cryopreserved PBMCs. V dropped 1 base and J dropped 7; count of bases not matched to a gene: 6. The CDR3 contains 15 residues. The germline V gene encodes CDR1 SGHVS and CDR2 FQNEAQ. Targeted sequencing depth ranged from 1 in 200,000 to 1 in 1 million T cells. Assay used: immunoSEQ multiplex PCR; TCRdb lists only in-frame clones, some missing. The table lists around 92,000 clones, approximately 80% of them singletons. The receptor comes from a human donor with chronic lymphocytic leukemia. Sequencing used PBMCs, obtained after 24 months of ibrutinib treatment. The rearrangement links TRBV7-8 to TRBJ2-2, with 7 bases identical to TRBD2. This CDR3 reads CASSLGAGLLGELFF. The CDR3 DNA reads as TGTGCCAGCAGCTTAGGTGCGGGACTACTCGGGGAGCTGTTTTTT.